This T cell receptor beta chain was captured in a study of Graves' ophthalmopathy and Graves' hyperthyroidism. Study-wide background: There was a collection of peripheral blood at initial diagnosis, before any treatment. Study outcomes and limitations: Ophthalmopathy progression was predicted with around 71% sensitivity and approximately 72% specificity.

Other autoimmune diseases, uncontrolled infections, pregnancy or lactation led to the exclusion of patients. 10 ml of fresh blood yielded the PBMCs by density gradient. RNA served as the template for amplifying TCR beta CDR3 regions. The library came from an HTBI-primed first-round RT-PCR and a second-round multiplex PCR. One entry per CDR3 protein, called by TCRdb with MiXCR from the multiplex PCR reads. Of roughly 350,000 distinct CDR3 sequences in the sample, approximately 17% were seen once. Germline V gene lookup returns CDR1 MNHEY and CDR2 SMNVEV (reference sequence). Trimming took 6 bases from V and 0 from J; bases not matched to a gene: 6. The CDR3 spans 15 residues. This clonotype was seen at least ten times. As yet, its antigen is unknown.

The J gene is TRBJ1-2, the V gene TRBV27; 8 nucleotides match TRBD1. This receptor was taken from an adult woman with stable Graves' hyperthyroidism. The material sequenced was peripheral blood. CDR3 loop: CASRTSDRANYGYTF. The CDR3 nucleotides are TGTGCCAGCAGGACCTCGGACAGGGCTAACTATGGCTACACCTTC.